A single sample is the source of the 32 T cell receptor beta chains below, sequenced in a study of blood T cell repertoires in COVID-19. Profiling relied on immunoSEQ multiplex PCR, and the TCRdb table lists in-frame clones only, not all of them. The repertoire has fewer than 400,000 clones, 86% of them found once; the top ten carry around 4.6%. Material: PBMCs or T cells enriched from blood (not recorded which). Receptors originate from a young man who had recovered from COVID-19.

The rearrangement joins TRBV25-1 to TRBJ2-3; D gene ambiguous. The CDR3 loop spans 14 amino acids. Trimming removed 1 base from V and 0 bases from J, with 5 bases in between. The germline gives CDR1 MGHDK, CDR2 SYGVNS. The CDR3 region is CASSESSSTDTQYF. CDR3 in DNA: TGTGCCAGCAGTGAATCCTCGAGCACAGATACGCAGTATTTT.

V and J are TRBV7-6 and TRBJ2-7, with D possibly TRBD1 on 6 matching bases. The germline V gene encodes CDR1 SGHVS and CDR2 FNYEAQ. V was pared by 4 bases and J by 7 bases, with 14 bases between. The CDR3 length is 13 residues. The DNA of the CDR3 is TGTGCCAGCAGCTCGTCAGGGGCCAAGGAGCAGTACTTC. It is translated as CASSSSGAKEQYF.

In its sample, this clone was seen a few times. V usage is TRBV3-1 (or the pseudogene TRBV3-2) and J usage is TRBJ1-6; TRBD1 matches at 7 bases. Germline-derived CDR1 and CDR2 are LGHDT and YNNKEL (reference sequence). V shed 1 base, J shed 7 bases, and the junction held 22 bases outside the gene matches. The CDR3 loop spans 21 amino acids. CDR3 in amino acids: CASSQAADWTGANLQNSPLHF. The CDR3 nucleotides are TGTGCCAGCAGCCAAGCGGCCGATTGGACAGGAGCGAATTTGCAAAATTCACCCCTCCACTTT.

The chain combines TRBV30 with TRBJ2-1; D uncertain. The V gene lost 1 base and the J gene lost 0 bases, with 13 bases spanning the gap. Germline CDR1 is GTSNPN and CDR2 is SVGIG (reference sequence). This CDR3 has 16 residues. As DNA, the CDR3 is TGTGCCTGGAGTGCAGCACTACCTCTCTCCTACAATGAGCAGTTCTTC. This encodes CAWSAALPLSYNEQFF.

V usage is TRBV27 and J usage is TRBJ2-1, with 10 bases lining up with TRBD1. CDR1 and CDR2 (germline): MNHEY, SMNVEV (reference sequence). V lost 6 bases, J lost 12 bases, and 8 bases stayed unmatched. The CDR3 sequence is 13 residues long. The CDR3 spells CASRTTGGGLQFF. The CDR3 bases are TGTGCCAGCAGAACGACAGGGGGCGGTCTGCAGTTCTTC.

Here the CDR3 DNA reads TGTGCCAGTATCCCAGCGGGCAAGGATACGCAGTATTTT. It encodes CASIPAGKDTQYF. The chain combines TRBV19 with TRBJ2-3; possibly TRBD2 for D (6 bases). The germline V and J ends were trimmed by 7 bases and 6 bases, with 14 bases remaining between them. The CDR3 has 13 residues. Germline CDR1 and CDR2: LNHDA and SQIVND (reference sequence).

The table lists this clone with a few counts. The gene calls are TRBV5-5 and TRBJ2-1, with D possibly TRBD2 on 5 matching bases. The CDR3 has 15 amino acids. Looked up from germline, CDR1 is SGHKS and CDR2 is YYEKEE (reference sequence). V lost 4 bases and J 5 bases, leaving 16 bases between the germline ends. CDR3 protein: CASSLASRRDNEQFF. The CDR3 region has the DNA TGTGCCAGCAGCCTGGCTAGCAGGCGGGACAATGAGCAGTTCTTC. The full variable domain, completed using reference TRBV5-5 and TRBJ2-1, is DAGVTQSPTHLIKTRGQQVTLRCSPISGHKSVSWYQQVLGQGPQFIFQYYEKEERGRGNFPDRFSARQFPNYSSELNVNALLLGDSALYLCASSLASRRDNEQFFGPGTRLTVL.

Many counts were recorded for this clone. The chain has TRBV10-1 and TRBJ2-7, with D perhaps TRBD2 (5 bases). Germline V gene data show CDR1 as WNHNN and CDR2 as SYGVQD (reference sequence). V lost 4 bases, J lost 3 bases, and 16 bases lay in between. The CDR3 is 15 amino acids. The CDR3 bases are TGCGCCAGCAGTGGGGAGCCACCCTATATCTACGAGCAGTACTTC. Protein sequence: CASSGEPPYIYEQYF.

V gene TRBV28 combines with J gene TRBJ2-7; D possibly corresponds to TRBD2 (5 bases). The CDR3 runs 13 residues. Germline CDR1 MDHEN, CDR2 SYDVKM. V dropped 11 bases and J dropped 0 bases, with 14 bases sitting between them. CDR3 in amino acids: CACTRASSYEQYF. CDR3 bases: TGTGCCTGTACGAGGGCAAGCTCCTACGAGCAGTACTTC.

This chain links TRBV18 with TRBJ1-2; TRBD1 is a possible D gene (6 bases). CDR1 and CDR2 from the germline V gene are KGHSH and LQKENI. The CDR3 consists of 14 residues. V was shortened by 5 bases and J by 6 bases, with 16 bases between the two germline ends. The CDR3 reads CASSYGQTADGYTF. CDR3 bases: TGTGCCAGCTCATACGGACAGACAGCGGATGGCTACACCTTC.

V gene TRBV24-1 combines with J gene TRBJ1-5; 7 bases match TRBD1. The germline V gene encodes CDR1 KGHDR and CDR2 SFDVKD. With V trimmed by 4 bases and J by 0 bases, 5 bases remained unmatched. There are 16 residues in the CDR3. CDR3 sequence (DNA): TGTGCCACCAGTGACCGGGGACAGTCTAGCAATCAGCCCCAGCATTTT. It encodes CATSDRGQSSNQPQHF.

The sample holds a few counts of this clone. The chain joins TRBV3-1 (or the pseudogene TRBV3-2) to TRBJ1-1; D not resolved. This CDR3 comprises 15 residues. Germline assignment: CDR1 LGHDT and CDR2 YNNKEL (reference sequence). Trimming left V 1 base short and J 1 base short, with 10 bases between. CDR3 sequence: CASSQATGWNTEAFF. The CDR3 DNA reads as TGTGCCAGCAGCCAAGCGACCGGGTGGAACACTGAAGCTTTCTTT.

J is TRBJ2-3 and V is TRBV5-1, with D tentatively TRBD2 (5 bases). V lost 6 bases, J lost 3 bases, and 11 bases lay in between. This CDR3 has 13 residues. Germline loops: CDR1 SGHRS, CDR2 YFSETQ. CDR3 region: CASKETGTDTQYF. CDR3 coding DNA: TGCGCCAGCAAAGAGACGGGGACAGATACGCAGTATTTT.

The gene calls are TRBV5-4 and TRBJ2-1; perhaps TRBD2 as D (5 bases). The V gene's germline CDR1 is SGHNT and CDR2 YYREEE (reference sequence). This CDR3 has 15 amino acids. The V and J ends lost 2 bases and 5 bases respectively, with 14 bases between them. The CDR3 region has the DNA TGTGCCAGCAGCTTAGACGGGATAAGGGACAATGAGCAGTTCTTC. This translates into CASSLDGIRDNEQFF.

The V gene is TRBV5-5, the J gene TRBJ2-3, with D possibly being TRBD2 (5 bases). Trimming took 0 bases from V and 2 from J, leaving 16 bases between them. The germline V gene has CDR1 SGHKS and CDR2 YYEKEE (reference sequence). There are 17 residues in the CDR3. CDR3 amino acids: CASSLGSSLHLTDTQYF. In DNA form, the CDR3 reads TGTGCCAGCAGCTTGGGGTCTAGCCTACACCTCACAGATACGCAGTATTTT.

The chain combines TRBV30 with TRBJ2-2, with 9 bases matching TRBD2. The CDR3 sequence is 14 residues long. Germline V gene lookup returns CDR1 GTSNPN and CDR2 SVGIG (reference sequence). After removal of 1 base from V and 10 bases from J, the junction contained 7 bases not matched to a gene. This chain's CDR3 is CAWSEGGRAVELFF. DNA of the CDR3: TGTGCCTGGAGTGAGGGCGGGAGGGCGGTGGAGCTGTTTTTT. Full variable domain (outside the CDR3, taken from reference TRBV30 and TRBJ2-2): SQTIHQWPATLVQPVGSPLSLECTVEGTSNPNLYWYRQAAGRGLQLLFYSVGIGQISSEVPQNLSASRPQDRQFILSSKKLLLSDSGFYLCAWSEGGRAVELFFGEGSRLTVL.

The chain employs TRBV2 and TRBJ1-1; D gene ambiguous. The germline V and J ends were trimmed by 9 bases and 1 base, with 9 bases remaining between them. This CDR3 has 12 residues. Germline V lookup: CDR1 SNHLY, CDR2 FYNNEI. The DNA of the CDR3 is TGTGCCAGTGGAGGTTGGAACACTGAAGCTTTCTTT. It is translated as CASGGWNTEAFF.

This sequence joins TRBV12-3 or TRBV12-4 and TRBJ1-2, with 9 bases aligning to TRBD1. Trimming removed 4 bases from V and 8 bases from J; junction bases left unmatched: 5. The length of the CDR3 is 13 residues. CDR3 sequence reads: CASSSGTGKGYTF. The CDR3 DNA is TGTGCCAGCAGTTCCGGGACAGGGAAAGGCTACACCTTC.

The rearrangement joins TRBV27 to TRBJ1-1, with D possibly TRBD1 on 5 matching bases. The V and J ends lost 7 bases and 8 bases respectively, with 23 bases between them. Germline CDR1 and CDR2: MNHEY and SMNVEV (reference sequence). The CDR3 is made up of 15 amino acids. The CDR3 DNA is TGTGCCAGCACCCCCTACCCCAGGGCCCCCTTCGAAGCTTTCTTT. Protein sequence: CASTPYPRAPFEAFF.

This sequence joins TRBV19 and TRBJ1-2, with 10 nucleotides matching TRBD1. The CDR3 length is 16 residues. Trimming removed 8 bases from V and 6 bases from J; junction bases left unmatched: 15. Per germline, CDR1 LNHDA and CDR2 SQIVND (reference sequence). The CDR3 spells CASQGPAGTGVNGYTF. The CDR3 DNA is TGTGCCAGTCAAGGGCCCGCCGGGACAGGGGTTAATGGCTACACCTTC.

V gene TRBV18 combines with J gene TRBJ1-1, with D possibly TRBD1 on 6 matching bases. V dropped 4 bases and J dropped 3 bases, with 21 bases sitting between them. The CDR3 is 17 residues long. In germline, CDR1 is KGHSH, CDR2 LQKENI. CDR3 DNA: TGTGCCAGCTCACTCCTAAAGGGGGGGCGCGGGGACACTGAAGCTTTCTTT. Residues: CASSLLKGGRGDTEAFF.

The genes are TRBV5-1 and TRBJ2-2; 12 positions agree with TRBD2. This CDR3 has 16 residues. Trimming took 2 bases from V and 5 from J; bases not matched to a gene: 4. The germline V gene encodes CDR1 SGHRS and CDR2 YFSETQ. CDR3 nucleotides: TGCGCCAGCAGCTTCCTAGCGGGGGGGCCGACCGGGGAGCTGTTTTTT. It codes for CASSFLAGGPTGELFF.

The genes are TRBV12-3 or TRBV12-4 and TRBJ2-1; TRBD2 is a possible D gene (5 bases). V was shortened by 5 bases and J by 9 bases, with 11 bases between the two germline ends. The CDR3 runs 12 residues. The CDR3 region has the DNA TGTGCCAGCAGTGCTAGCATCGGTGAGCAGTTCTTC. This sequence encodes CASSASIGEQFF.

This clone was found once. CDR3 DNA: TGTGCCAGCAGCCAAGCTTGGGTAGCGGGAGAAGTCGATGAGCAGTTCTTC. As protein: CASSQAWVAGEVDEQFF. The chain uses TRBV3-1 (or the pseudogene TRBV3-2) and TRBJ2-1; 9 bases line up with TRBD2. The CDR3 is 17 residues long. V shed 1 base, J shed 8 bases, and the junction held 12 bases outside the gene matches. In germline, CDR1 is LGHDT, CDR2 YNNKEL (reference sequence).

The CDR3 bases are TGTGCCAGTAGCCGTCAGACTAGCCCCAGCACAGATACGCAGTATTTT. This translates into CASSRQTSPSTDTQYF. The J gene is TRBJ2-3, the V gene TRBV19, with 7 bases fitting TRBD2. The junction had 9 bases not matched to a gene; V was cut back by 6 bases and J by 0 bases. The CDR3 sequence is 16 residues long. Germline CDR1 is LNHDA and CDR2 is SQIVND (reference sequence).

The V and J genes are TRBV11-3 and TRBJ2-1; 8 nucleotides agree with TRBD2. This CDR3 has 18 amino acids. Germline assignment: CDR1 SGHNT and CDR2 YENEEA. V trimming: 1 base; J trimming: 6 bases; junction bases outside the gene matches: 14. CDR3 coding DNA: TGTGCCAGCAGCTTAGCTGGGTGGAAGCGGGAGAGGGTCAATGAGCAGTTCTTC. Its protein product is CASSLAGWKRERVNEQFF.

This chain's CDR3 is CASSLAGTNSGNTIYF. CDR3 nucleotide sequence: TGTGCCAGCAGCTTGGCCGGGACAAACTCTGGAAACACCATATATTTT. V usage is TRBV5-6 and J usage is TRBJ1-3; perhaps TRBD1 as D (6 bases). Per germline, CDR1 SGHDT and CDR2 YYEEEE. Trimming left V 0 bases short and J 0 bases short, with 10 bases between. The CDR3 spans 16 residues.

The chain links TRBV14 to TRBJ1-2; possible D gene TRBD1, 6 bases. The V gene's germline CDR1 is SGHDN and CDR2 FVKESK. This CDR3 is built from 13 residues. CDR3 amino acids: CVSSGTPGYGYTF. DNA for the CDR3: TGTGTATCGTCCGGGACACCCGGCTATGGCTACACCTTC.

This clone was counted a few times. This chain connects TRBV6-7 to TRBJ1-1; D gene ambiguous. TRBV6-7 is sorted into the ORF group, with uncertain function. V lost 0 bases, J lost 4 bases, and 15 bases lay in between. The CDR3 runs to 16 residues. In nucleotides, the CDR3 is TGTGCCAGCAGTTACTCGGAGGAGATGGTAATCACTGAAGCTTTCTTT. Amino acid sequence: CASSYSEEMVITEAFF.

This clone occurred a few times. The rearrangement joins TRBV3-1 (or the pseudogene TRBV3-2) to TRBJ2-3, with 10 bases identical to TRBD2. The CDR3 spans 18 residues. V dropped 1 base and J dropped 6; count of bases not matched to a gene: 13. Germline loops: CDR1 LGHDT, CDR2 YNNKEL (reference sequence). This CDR3 reads CASSQGVGTSVLGDTQYF. CDR3 nucleotides: TGTGCCAGCAGCCAAGGGGTTGGGACTAGCGTTCTGGGTGATACGCAGTATTTT.

V gene TRBV11-3 combines with J gene TRBJ2-2; TRBD1 aligns across 9 bases. The CDR3 has 17 amino acids. Germline assignment: CDR1 SGHNT and CDR2 YENEEA. V shed 5 bases, J shed 7 bases, and the junction held 14 bases outside the gene matches. CDR3 sequence (DNA): TGTGCCAGCAGCCCCCACACCGGGACAGGGTCAATCGGGGAGCTGTTTTTT. It codes for CASSPHTGTGSIGELFF. The full variable domain, rest sourced from reference TRBV11-3 and TRBJ2-2, is EAGVVQSPRYKIIEKKQPVAFWCNPISGHNTLYWYLQNLGQGPELLIRYENEEAVDDSQLPKDRFSAERLKGVDSTLKIQPAELGDSAVYLCASSPHTGTGSIGELFFGEGSRLTVL.

This clone appeared a few times. Relative to the germline gene, one junction end is altered; a read error may explain this. J is TRBJ2-7 and V is TRBV11-3; tentative D call: TRBD2 (6 bases). This CDR3 region has 12 residues. The V gene's germline CDR1 is SGHNT and CDR2 YENEEA. CDR3 DNA: TGTGCCAGCAGCTTGGGCCGGACTAACCAATTATTC. Its translation is CASSLGRTNQLF.